The 32 T cell receptor beta chains below were found in one sample sequenced in a study of blood T cell repertoires in COVID-19. Some clones are missing from TCRdb's copy, which holds only in-frame ones; the method was immunoSEQ multiplex PCR. The sample has 200,000 to 250,000 clones, about 84% seen once. The sequenced sample was peripheral blood. Receptor source: a human donor in a cohort sampled during active COVID-19.

The chain carries TRBV6-2 or TRBV6-3 and TRBJ1-1; TRBD1 might be the D (5 bases). CDR3 length: 16 residues. V was pared by 2 bases and J by 6 bases, with 19 bases between. Germline V gene data show CDR1 as MNHEY and CDR2 as SVGEGT. CDR3 loop: CASSYQTGHFGSEAFF. The CDR3 DNA reads TGTGCCAGCAGTTACCAAACAGGCCACTTTGGGTCTGAAGCTTTCTTT.

The chain links TRBV19 to TRBJ1-1, with D uncertain. Trimming removed 10 bases from V and 2 bases from J, with 14 bases in between. The V gene's germline CDR1 is LNHDA and CDR2 SQIVND (reference sequence). The CDR3 loop spans 13 amino acids. The CDR3 coding sequence is TGTGCCACTAAGCCCCCGCGTAACACTGAAGCTTTCTTT. Translation gives CATKPPRNTEAFF.

This chain uses TRBV14 with TRBJ1-2; no definite D call. With 1 base removed from V and 2 bases from J, the gap between germline ends came to 5 bases. CDR3 length equals 13 residues. Germline values: CDR1 SGHDN, CDR2 FVKESK. The CDR3 spells CASSQGQNYGYTF. The CDR3 DNA reads as TGTGCCAGCAGCCAAGGGCAGAACTATGGCTACACCTTC.

The chain carries TRBV15 and TRBJ1-1; 7 positions agree with TRBD1. Germline values: CDR1 LNHNV, CDR2 YYDKDF (reference sequence). The CDR3 sequence is 15 residues long. V shed 5 bases and J 0 bases; nucleotides not matched to a gene: 6. CDR3 in amino acids: CATSSQDRMNTEAFF. Here the CDR3 DNA reads TGTGCCACCAGCTCCCAGGACAGGATGAACACTGAAGCTTTCTTT.

In this sample, this clone turned up a few times. The chain carries TRBV2 and TRBJ1-4; D is unresolved. Trimming pared 5 bases from V and 8 bases from J, leaving 6 bases between. Germline CDR1 SNHLY, CDR2 FYNNEI. The CDR3 extends over 11 amino acids. CDR3 loop: CASSNLEKLFF. The CDR3 DNA sequence: TGTGCCAGCAGTAACTTAGAAAAACTGTTTTTT.

The rearrangement links TRBV28 to TRBJ1-2; the match to TRBD1 covers 9 bases. Germline CDR1 MDHEN, CDR2 SYDVKM. The CDR3 covers 14 residues. Trimming removed 3 bases from V and 8 bases from J; junction bases left unmatched: 7. As DNA, the CDR3 is TGTGCCAGCAGTTTGTTCCGGGACAGGGACGGCTACACCTTC. It is translated as CASSLFRDRDGYTF.

The chain joins TRBV28 to TRBJ2-1; no reliable D call. This CDR3 region has 13 residues. V was cut by 6 bases and J by 6 bases, with 12 bases left in between. The V gene's germline CDR1 is MDHEN and CDR2 SYDVKM. The CDR3 here is CASRLSPTNEQFF. The CDR3 DNA is TGTGCCAGCAGACTCTCACCAACCAATGAGCAGTTCTTC.

This chain uses TRBV29-1 with TRBJ1-2, with 9 bases fitting TRBD1. The V segment lost 6 bases and the J segment 2 bases; nucleotides outside the gene matches: 16. The CDR3 sequence is 17 residues long. The germline V gene encodes CDR1 SQVTM and CDR2 ANQGSEA. In DNA, the CDR3 is TGCAGCGTCGATAATTCCCGGGACAGGGAAGGAAACTATGGCTACACCTTC. Its protein is CSVDNSRDREGNYGYTF.

This clone showed up just once. V gene TRBV9 combines with J gene TRBJ2-7, with 7 bases fitting TRBD1. V was clipped by 0 bases and J by 3 bases; unmatched bases: 6. This CDR3 has 15 amino acids. The germline gives CDR1 SGDLS, CDR2 YYNGEE. The CDR3 spells CASSVAQDRYYEQYF. The CDR3 DNA follows: TGTGCCAGCAGCGTAGCCCAGGACAGGTACTACGAGCAGTACTTC.

The DNA for the CDR3 is TGCGCCAGCAGCCAAAGGACAGGTCTTGACACTGAAGCTTTCTTT. Protein: CASSQRTGLDTEAFF. V gene TRBV4-1 combines with J gene TRBJ1-1, with TRBD1 matching 7 bases. The ends lost 2 bases at V and 3 bases at J; junction bases unmatched: 6. This CDR3 spans 15 amino acids. CDR1 and CDR2 (germline): MGHRA, YSYEKL.

As to this clone: Other DNA sequences in the sample encode the same CDR3. This sequence joins TRBV27 and TRBJ2-7; 7 bases match TRBD2. The length of the CDR3 is 12 residues. Per germline, CDR1 MNHEY and CDR2 SMNVEV (reference sequence). J gave up 5 bases and V 7 bases, and 5 bases lay outside the gene matches. The CDR3 DNA follows: TGTGCCAGCAAGGCCGCGGGGGACGAGCAGTACTTC. This sequence encodes CASKAAGDEQYF.

The rearrangement uses TRBV15 and TRBJ2-3, with 10 bases lining up with TRBD1. The germline CDR1 and CDR2 sequences are LNHNV and YYDKDF (reference sequence). With V trimmed by 3 bases and J by 0 bases, 6 bases remained unmatched. The CDR3 loop spans 17 amino acids. The CDR3 DNA follows: TGTGCCACCAGCAGTCCGGGACAGGGGTTCAGCACAGATACGCAGTATTTT. It codes for CATSSPGQGFSTDTQYF.

This CDR3 reads CASSWTATNYGYTF. CDR3 in DNA: TGTGCCAGCAGTTGGACAGCTACTAACTATGGCTACACCTTC. This chain uses TRBV27 with TRBJ1-2; possibly TRBD1 for D (6 bases). Trimming took 4 bases from V and 0 from J, leaving 9 bases between them. The CDR3 covers 14 residues. Germline loops: CDR1 MNHEY, CDR2 SMNVEV (reference sequence).

The V and J genes are TRBV15 and TRBJ2-7; 7 bases align to TRBD1. Germline CDR1 LNHNV, CDR2 YYDKDF (reference sequence). The CDR3 covers 12 residues. V gave up 3 bases and J gave up 5 bases; unmatched junction bases: 1. CDR3: CATSRDRHEQYF. Here the CDR3 DNA reads TGTGCCACCAGCAGGGACAGGCACGAGCAGTACTTC.

The V call is TRBV5-3, the J call TRBJ2-1, with 8 bases lining up with TRBD2. TRBV5-3 has ORF status, its function being uncertain. CDR3 size: 16 residues. V dropped 4 bases and J dropped 4; count of bases not matched to a gene: 10. The CDR3 reads CARSPRWRGEYNEQFF. CDR3 sequence (DNA): TGTGCCAGAAGCCCTAGGTGGCGGGGGGAATACAATGAGCAGTTCTTC.

V gene TRBV12-5 combines with J gene TRBJ2-1; 8 nucleotides line up with TRBD2. CDR1 is LGHNT and CDR2 is FRNRAP in the germline V gene. CDR3 length: 14 residues. J was trimmed by 7 bases and V by 9 bases; bases with no gene match: 11. The CDR3 spells CASGIRREANEQFF. In DNA form, the CDR3 reads TGTGCTAGCGGAATAAGGCGGGAGGCTAATGAGCAGTTCTTC.

The chain couples TRBV6-5 to TRBJ2-5, with D unresolved. Deletions cut 5 bases from V and 5 bases from J, with 9 bases between. The CDR3 runs 12 residues. Germline V gene sequence: CDR1 MNHEY, CDR2 SVGAGI. In nucleotides, the CDR3 is TGTGCCAGCAGTAGAAGTCGGGAGACCCAGTACTTC. This gives the protein CASSRSRETQYF.

This rearrangement joins TRBV14 to TRBJ2-5, with D unclear. The CDR3 has 12 amino acids. V was trimmed by 6 bases and J by 5 bases, leaving 10 bases between them. Looked up from germline, CDR1 is SGHDN and CDR2 is FVKESK. CDR3: CASRRARETQYF. The CDR3 DNA is TGTGCCAGCAGGCGAGCCCGGGAGACCCAGTACTTC.

Many counts were recorded for this clone. The chain combines TRBV5-1 with TRBJ1-1; 10 nucleotides align to TRBD1. Germline CDR1 is SGHRS and CDR2 is YFSETQ. The CDR3 length is 15 residues. V gave up 4 bases and J gave up 11 bases; unmatched junction bases: 14. CDR3 DNA sequence: TGCGCCAGCAGCACGACAGGGGGCACTATGCAGGGCGCTTTCTTT. Translation gives CASSTTGGTMQGAFF. Supplemented by reference TRBV5-1 and TRBJ1-1, the full variable domain reads KAGVTQTPRYLIKTRGQQVTLSCSPISGHRSVSWYQQTPGQGLQFLFEYFSETQRNKGNFPGRFSGRQFSNSRSEMNVSTLELGDSALYLCASSTTGGTMQGAFFGQGTRLTVV.

The chain employs TRBV28 and TRBJ1-3; TRBD1 matches 9 bases. CDR1 and CDR2 (germline): MDHEN, SYDVKM. The CDR3 extends over 17 amino acids. V gave up 4 bases and J gave up 1 base; unmatched junction bases: 8. As DNA, the CDR3 is TGTGCCAGCAGTTATCCGGGACAGGGATTTTCTGGAAACACCATATATTTT. This sequence encodes CASSYPGQGFSGNTIYF.

Concerning this clone: Relative to the germline gene, one junction end is altered; a read error may explain this. The chain recombines TRBV27 with TRBJ2-7, with D perhaps TRBD1 (5 bases). Germline lookup yields CDR1 MNHEY and CDR2 SMNVEV (reference sequence). This CDR3 is built from 13 residues. The CDR3 sequence: CASSPVAQDALDF. For the CDR3, the DNA is TGTGCCAGCAGTCCTGTTGCACAGGACGCCCTGGACTTC.

This chain joins TRBV7-9 and TRBJ2-6, with 7 bases fitting TRBD1. The CDR3 spans 15 residues. With 4 bases clipped from V and 4 bases from J, the junction kept 4 bases outside the gene matches. The V gene's germline CDR1 is SEHNR and CDR2 FQNEAQ (reference sequence). DNA of the CDR3: TGTGCCAGCAGCTCCACAGGGGCCGGGGCCAACGTCCTGACTTTC. It encodes CASSSTGAGANVLTF.

The chain couples TRBV13 to TRBJ1-6, with D perhaps TRBD1 (6 bases). V lost 2 bases, J lost 10 bases, and 18 bases lay in between. The length of the CDR3 is 16 residues. CDR1 PRHDT and CDR2 FYEKMQ come from the germline V gene (reference sequence). CDR3 DNA: TGTGCCAGCAGCTTACGGGGGGCCCCCTCCGGCTCACCCCTCCACTTT. Residues: CASSLRGAPSGSPLHF.

V gene TRBV4-3 combines with J gene TRBJ1-2; possibly TRBD1 for D (5 bases). The CDR3 covers 18 residues. V was trimmed by 3 bases and J by 3 bases, leaving 23 bases between them. Germline CDR1 LGHNA, CDR2 YSLEER. The CDR3 DNA reads TGCGCCAGCAGCCACAAAGCCCCACAGGCCACCGAGTACTATGGCTACACCTTC. Translation gives CASSHKAPQATEYYGYTF.

The V call is TRBV9, the J call TRBJ1-2; D remains ambiguous. Per the germline V gene, CDR1 is SGDLS and CDR2 is YYNGEE. The ends were cut back, 3 bases at V and 1 base at J, with 7 bases in the middle. The CDR3 has 13 residues. Here the CDR3 reads CASSAIDNYGYTF. CDR3 nucleotide sequence: TGTGCCAGCAGCGCTATAGATAACTATGGCTACACCTTC.

In this sample, this clone turned up once. The V call is TRBV30, the J call TRBJ1-3, with 7 nucleotides matching TRBD1. Germline V lookup: CDR1 GTSNPN, CDR2 SVGIG (reference sequence). V gave up 0 bases and J gave up 1 base; unmatched junction bases: 3. CDR3 length: 15 residues. CDR3 region: CAWSVGRGSGNTIYF. CDR3 nucleotide sequence: TGTGCCTGGAGTGTAGGCAGGGGGTCTGGAAACACCATATATTTT. Variable domain in full (rest from reference TRBV30 and TRBJ1-3): SQTIHQWPATLVQPVGSPLSLECTVEGTSNPNLYWYRQAAGRGLQLLFYSVGIGQISSEVPQNLSASRPQDRQFILSSKKLLLSDSGFYLCAWSVGRGSGNTIYFGEGSWLTVV.

The genes are TRBV28 and TRBJ2-7; TRBD2 is a possible D gene (5 bases). Germline CDR1 MDHEN, CDR2 SYDVKM. The CDR3 is made up of 14 amino acids. Trimming cost V 6 bases and J 3 bases, with 15 bases left between them. The CDR3 loop is CASRKWESGYEQYF. For the CDR3, the DNA is TGTGCCAGCAGGAAGTGGGAGTCTGGCTACGAGCAGTACTTC.

The CDR3 sequence: CASSLRTSGRASYNEQFF. The CDR3 DNA reads as TGTGCCAGCAGCCTACGGACTAGCGGTCGGGCGTCCTACAATGAGCAGTTCTTC. The rearrangement uses TRBV14 and TRBJ2-1; 10 positions agree with TRBD2. Germline assignment: CDR1 SGHDN and CDR2 FVKESK. This CDR3 comprises 18 residues. The V segment lost 4 bases and the J segment 1 base; nucleotides outside the gene matches: 10.

The chain recombines TRBV9 with TRBJ2-5; 7 bases fit TRBD2. CDR3 size: 14 residues. Germline V gene lookup returns CDR1 SGDLS and CDR2 YYNGEE. V shed 2 bases, J shed 3 bases, and the junction held 4 bases outside the gene matches. This chain's CDR3 is CASSVSGREETQYF. The CDR3 DNA reads as TGTGCCAGCAGCGTTTCAGGGAGGGAAGAGACCCAGTACTTC.

The V call is TRBV28, the J call TRBJ2-2; 7 nucleotides agree with TRBD2. Germline CDR1 reads MDHEN; CDR2 reads SYDVKM. Unmatched junction bases numbered 1, after V lost 3 bases and J lost 3 bases. The CDR3 extends over 14 amino acids. The CDR3 is CASSLGGDTGELFF. Here the CDR3 DNA reads TGTGCCAGCAGTTTGGGAGGGGACACCGGGGAGCTGTTTTTT.

The chain links TRBV15 to TRBJ1-3; 10 bases are a match to TRBD1. Trimming took 1 base from V and 3 from J; bases not matched to a gene: 12. The CDR3 has 19 residues. Germline CDR1 LNHNV, CDR2 YYDKDF (reference sequence). The CDR3 sequence is CATSRALGGTGDLGNTIYF. The CDR3 DNA reads as TGTGCCACCAGCAGAGCGTTAGGAGGGACAGGGGATCTTGGAAACACCATATATTTT.

This rearrangement joins TRBV6-5 to TRBJ2-4; D is possibly TRBD2 (6 bases). This CDR3 spans 14 amino acids. V was clipped by 10 bases and J by 6 bases, with 19 bases between them. Germline V gene sequence: CDR1 MNHEY, CDR2 SVGAGI. This chain's CDR3 is CATSARGTGNIQYF. The CDR3 DNA reads as TGTGCCACGTCGGCTCGGGGGACTGGAAACATTCAGTACTTC.